The 4 T cell receptor beta chains in this list originate from one sample, sequenced in a study of T cells in women clearing cervical HPV infection. The repertoire was sequenced with immunoSEQ multiplex PCR; TCRdb's copy has only in-frame clones and lacks some. The table for this sample gives approximately 35,000 clones. Sequenced material: blood buffy coat. These receptor sequences come from a woman between 18 and 69 years old with a cervical HPV16 infection that either progressed to CIN3+ or cleared (not recorded which).

Regarding this clone: Read coverage stops 3 residues before the CDR3 terminus; the germline J gene supplies the remainder. This rearrangement joins TRBV7-9 to TRBJ1-2; tentatively, D is TRBD1 (6 bases). The V gene lost 4 bases and the J gene lost 3 bases, with 12 bases spanning the gap. CDR1 and CDR2 from the germline V gene are SEHNR and FQNEAQ (reference sequence). CDR3 length equals 14 residues. Partial CDR3 DNA: TGTGCCAGCAGCTCACAGGGATGGGACTATGGC. It encodes CASSSQGWDYG. The whole CDR3 sequence reads CASSSQGWDYGYTF.

Notes on this clone: The sequenced fragment ends 3 residues before the CDR3 boundary, so the rest is inferred from the germline J gene. The V gene is TRBV6-1, the J gene TRBJ2-7; perhaps TRBD1 as D (6 bases). The V gene's germline CDR1 is MNHNS and CDR2 SASEGT. Deletions cut 3 bases from V and 1 base from J, with 10 bases between. CDR3 size: 14 residues. The CDR3 DNA, read in part, is TGTGCCAGCAGTGAGGACAGCTCATCCTACGAG. The encoded protein is CASSEDSSSYE. The whole CDR3 protein is CASSEDSSSYEQYF.

The sequenced CDR3 bases are TGCGCCAGCAGCGTACTAGCGGGGGCCTACAATGAG. Translating gives CASSVLAGAYNE. The complete CDR3 sequence is CASSVLAGAYNEQFF. This sequence joins TRBV5-1 and TRBJ2-1; 11 bases align to TRBD2. The read halts 3 residues ahead of the CDR3 end, with the missing end drawn from the germline J gene. CDR1 is SGHRS and CDR2 is YFSETQ in the germline V gene. Germline trimming cut 4 bases from V and 2 bases from J; bases unmatched to any gene: 2. The CDR3 covers 15 residues.

As concerns this clone: The read terminates 3 residues before the CDR3 end, so the remaining end is supplied by the germline J gene. The chain links TRBV12-3 or TRBV12-4 to TRBJ1-6; the match to TRBD1 covers 10 bases. V shed 5 bases and J 10 bases; nucleotides not matched to a gene: 11. The CDR3 has 16 residues. The CDR3 region is CASSPKTGGKNSPLHF. The part of the CDR3 DNA that was read is TGTGCCAGCAGTCCGAAGACAGGGGGCAAAAACTCACCC.